This TCR beta chain was recovered during a study of beta chain features in type 1 diabetes. Study observations and caveats: Type 1 diabetes patients had TCRB CDR3s that were shorter (moderately but significantly so) in all four CD4+ subsets. Shorter templates might be favored by PCR, equally in patients and controls.

On average, the one heparinised blood draw given by each donor was approximately 100 mL. By way of CD45RO/CCR7/CD25/CD127/CD95/CD27, the CD4+ regulatory, stem cell-like memory, central memory and naive cells were sorted. The CDR3 runs to 15 residues. Looked up from germline, CDR1 is SQVTM and CDR2 is ANQGSEA. Between the trimmed V and J ends, which lost 4 bases and 8 bases, there was a span of 23 bases. All of the isolated RNA was reverse transcribed, so expressed TCRB transcripts were sequenced. Naive, central memory and regulatory T cell samples yielded around 3.5 million reads on average. This table comes from immunoSEQ multiplex PCR, and its TCRdb copy is limited to in-frame clones, with some not included. The repertoire holds about 190,000 clones, approximately 8% seen once, with approximately 1% in the top ten. About this clone: Its antigen remains unidentified.

This clonotype was sampled from a woman aged 40 to 49 with type 1 diabetes. The V and J genes are TRBV29-1 and TRBJ1-2; D unclear. Sequenced material: central memory CD4+ T cells from blood. CDR3 nucleotides: TGCAGCGTTGTTAAACAGTATGGGAGTCCGAGCGGCTACACCTTC. It encodes CSVVKQYGSPSGYTF.